This T cell receptor beta chain was sequenced in a study of shared clonotypes between healthy human individuals. Study observations and caveats: Sharing across four donors was highest in naive CD4 (around 5%) and lowest in memory CD8 (approximately 0.4%). An expected dependence of interdonor clonotype sharing on sequencing depth was noted. Clonotypes shared by all four sorted-subset donors had higher generation probabilities than non-shared clonotypes.

Points on this clone: The antigen is undetermined.

A CD45RA-negative memory subset and a CD45RA+ naive subset were separated from the CD4+ cells. Generated by immunoSEQ multiplex PCR, the TCRdb table keeps only in-frame clones and is missing some. The table lists roughly 2.2 million clones, roughly 90% of them singletons. The source material was naive CD4+ T cells from PBMCs. Subset described: CD45RA+ positively selected. The source of this sequence is a man between 18 and 35 years old in good health. Some clones in this sample may be carry-over from other donors' samples.

CDR3 protein: CASSNPGLNTGSPLHF. The CDR3 DNA reads TGTGCCAGCAGTAACCCAGGACTGAACACCGGTTCACCCCTCCACTTT. This rearrangement joins TRBV28 to TRBJ1-6; D remains unclear. Trimming removed 5 bases at V and 9 bases at J, with 20 bases between. CDR3 size: 16 residues. Germline lookup yields CDR1 MDHEN and CDR2 SYDVKM.